This T cell receptor (beta chain) was sequenced in a study of T cell repertoires in cytomegalovirus infection. There are 17 residues in the CDR3. Trimming pared 0 bases from V and 2 bases from J, leaving 15 bases between. Germline V CDR1 and CDR2: KGHSH, LQKENI. To note about this clonotype: What it binds is unknown.

In TCRdb, the reads were re-called with MiXCR into one record per CDR3 protein. This sample carries about 85,000 distinct CDR3 sequences, around half of them seen once, and the ten largest clones take over 90%. The TCR originated in a human donor in good health (CMV status not recorded). Some clones in this sample may be carry-over from other donors' samples. The chain uses TRBV18 and TRBJ2-3, with unresolved D. The specimen was CD8+ T cells from cultured PBMCs, collected from culture after CMV antigen stimulation. This CDR3 is CASSPPPRKKFTDTQYF. CDR3 bases: TGTGCCAGCTCACCACCTCCTAGGAAGAAATTCACAGATACGCAGTATTTT.